This T cell receptor (beta chain) was sequenced for a study of cytomegalovirus exposure and HLA in healthy donors. The CDR3 is 16 residues long. The V gene lost 4 bases and the J gene lost 3 bases, with 19 bases spanning the gap. Per germline, CDR1 SGHTA and CDR2 FQGNSA. The PCR made use of 60 Vbeta and 13 Jbeta primers. Per the study methods: Later work found 80 million or so unique TCR beta chains, with 9.5 million to 14 million shared. TCRdb keeps only in-frame clones here, not all; method: immunoSEQ multiplex PCR. V and J calls and clone size are as listed in that table; D and trimming were resolved from the DNA. The table has 75,000 to 100,000 clones, 60% to 75% seen once.

The origin of this receptor is a female donor in good health and CMV-seropositive. Material for sequencing was PBMCs. The chain uses TRBV7-2 and TRBJ2-7; perhaps TRBD2 as D (7 bases). CDR3 sequence: CASSSGGTREGYEQYF. The CDR3 coding sequence is TGTGCCAGCAGCTCAGGAGGGACAAGGGAGGGCTACGAGCAGTACTTC.